This section outlines one TCR beta chain sequence together with its context. Per the germline V gene, CDR1 is SGHVS and CDR2 is FQNEAQ. This CDR3 has 15 amino acids. With 4 bases clipped from V and 1 base from J, the junction kept 6 bases outside the gene matches. This entry comes from a study of technical replicates of blood from a handful of donors. Here immunoSEQ multiplex PCR was the method, and the copy in TCRdb shows in-frame clones only, minus some. Of around 90,000 clones in the sample, 85% to 95% were seen once. Sequenced: T cells isolated from PBMCs. This chain uses TRBV7-8 with TRBJ1-1; 7 bases map to TRBD1. This sequence was found in a human donor in good health. The CDR3 reads CASSSQGVGNTEAFF. DNA for the CDR3: TGTGCCAGCAGCTCCCAGGGGGTAGGGAACACTGAAGCTTTCTTT.